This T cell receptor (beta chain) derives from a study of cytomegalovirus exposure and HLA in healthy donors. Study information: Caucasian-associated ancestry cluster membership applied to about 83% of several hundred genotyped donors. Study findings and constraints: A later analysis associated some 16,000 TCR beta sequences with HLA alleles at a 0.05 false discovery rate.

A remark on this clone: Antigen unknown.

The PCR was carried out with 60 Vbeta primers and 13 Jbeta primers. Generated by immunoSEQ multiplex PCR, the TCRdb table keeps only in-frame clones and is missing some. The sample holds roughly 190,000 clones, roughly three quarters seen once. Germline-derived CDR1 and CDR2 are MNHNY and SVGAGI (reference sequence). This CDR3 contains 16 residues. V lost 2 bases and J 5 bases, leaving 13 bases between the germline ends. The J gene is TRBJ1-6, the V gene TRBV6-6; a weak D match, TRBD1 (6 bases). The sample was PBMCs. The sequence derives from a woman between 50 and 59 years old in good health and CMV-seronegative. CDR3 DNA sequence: TGTGCCAGCAGTTACGGGGGGGCAGGGAATAATTCACCCCTCCACTTT. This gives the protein CASSYGGAGNNSPLHF.